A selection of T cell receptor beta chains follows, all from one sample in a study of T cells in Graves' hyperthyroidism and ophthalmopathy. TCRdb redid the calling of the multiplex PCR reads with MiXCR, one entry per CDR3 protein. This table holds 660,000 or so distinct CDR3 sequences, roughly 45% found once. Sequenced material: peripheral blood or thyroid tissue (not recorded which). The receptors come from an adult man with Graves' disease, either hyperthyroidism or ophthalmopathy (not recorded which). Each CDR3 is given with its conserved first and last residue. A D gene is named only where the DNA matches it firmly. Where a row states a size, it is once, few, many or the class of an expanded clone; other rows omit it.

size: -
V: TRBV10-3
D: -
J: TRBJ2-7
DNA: TGTGCCATCAGTGAATGGTCGGGATCCTACGAGCAGTACTTC
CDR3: CAISEWSGSYEQYF

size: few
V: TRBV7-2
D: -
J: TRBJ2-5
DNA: TGTGCCAGCAGCCTACCGGGGGTAGCGTCAGAGACCCAGTACTTC
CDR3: CASSLPGVASETQYF

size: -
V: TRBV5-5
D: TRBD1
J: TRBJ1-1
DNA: TGTGCCAGCAGCGCTTCGGACAGGGACAACACTGAAGCTTTCTTT
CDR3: CASSASDRDNTEAFF

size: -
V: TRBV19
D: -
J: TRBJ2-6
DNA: TGTGCCAGTAGTATAGAGCTACGGGGGGCCTCTGGGGCCAACGTCCTGACTTTC
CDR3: CASSIELRGASGANVLTF

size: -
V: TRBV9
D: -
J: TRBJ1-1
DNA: TGTGCCAGCAGCGTTAGGGCGGGTGGCACTGAAGCTTTCTTT
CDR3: CASSVRAGGTEAFF

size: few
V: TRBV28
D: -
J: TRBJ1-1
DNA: TGTGCCATCGCTAGGAGGGAGGGCACTGAAGCTTTCTTT
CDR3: CAIARREGTEAFF

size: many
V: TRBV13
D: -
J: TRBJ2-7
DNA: TGTGCCAGCAGTTCCCGGGCTCACTACGAGCAGTACTTC
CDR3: CASSSRAHYEQYF

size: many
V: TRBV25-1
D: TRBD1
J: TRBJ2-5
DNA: TGTGCCAGCAGTGAAGGTGCCAGGGGGCATTGGAGTGGTCGAGAGACCCAGTACTTC
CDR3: CASSEGARGHWSGRETQYF

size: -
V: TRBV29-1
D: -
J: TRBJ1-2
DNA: TGCAGCAGTATTAGACAGGTCTATGGCTACACCTTC
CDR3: CSSIRQVYGYTF

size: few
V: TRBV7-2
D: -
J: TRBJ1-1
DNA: TGTGCCAGCACCCCGGGGAGATGGAACACTGAAGCTTTCTTT
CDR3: CASTPGRWNTEAFF

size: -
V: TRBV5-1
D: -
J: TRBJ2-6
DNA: TGCGCCAGCAGCTCGACGGGTCTCTACTCTGGGGCCAACGTCCTGACTTTC
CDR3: CASSSTGLYSGANVLTF

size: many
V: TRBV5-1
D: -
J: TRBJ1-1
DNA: TGTGCCAGCAGCTTGGTTGGGGCAAACACTGAAGCTTTCTTT
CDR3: CASSLVGANTEAFF

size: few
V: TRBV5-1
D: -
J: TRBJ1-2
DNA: TGCGCCAGCAGCCCCTCGATGTCGCTTAACTATGGCTACACCTTC
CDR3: CASSPSMSLNYGYTF

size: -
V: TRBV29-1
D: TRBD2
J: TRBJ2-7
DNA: TGCAGCGCTGCTGGGACTAGCGGGAGGGCCTACGAGCAGTACTTC
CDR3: CSAAGTSGRAYEQYF

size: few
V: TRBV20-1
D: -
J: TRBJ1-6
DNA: TGCAGTGCTAGACAGGGATTTGATAATTCACCCCTCCACTTT
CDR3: CSARQGFDNSPLHF

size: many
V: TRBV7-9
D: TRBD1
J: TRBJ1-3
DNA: TGTGCCAGCAGCCTATCGACAGGGGTCATCGCCATATATTTT
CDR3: CASSLSTGVIAIYF

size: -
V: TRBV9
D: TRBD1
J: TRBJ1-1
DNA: TGTGCCAGCAGCGATGACAGGGGGCGGTCGATGAACACTGAAGCTTTCTTT
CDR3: CASSDDRGRSMNTEAFF